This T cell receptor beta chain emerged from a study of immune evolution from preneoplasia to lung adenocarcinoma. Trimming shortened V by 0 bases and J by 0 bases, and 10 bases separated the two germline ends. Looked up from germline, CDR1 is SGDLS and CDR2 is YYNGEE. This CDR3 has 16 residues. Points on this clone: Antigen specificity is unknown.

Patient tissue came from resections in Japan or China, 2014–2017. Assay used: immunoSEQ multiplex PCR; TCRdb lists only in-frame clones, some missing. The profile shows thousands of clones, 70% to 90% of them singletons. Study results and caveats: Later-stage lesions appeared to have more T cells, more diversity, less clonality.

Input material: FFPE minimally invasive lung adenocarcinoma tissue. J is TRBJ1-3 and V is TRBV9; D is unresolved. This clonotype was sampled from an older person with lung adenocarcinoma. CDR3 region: CASSVDPLSSGNTIYF. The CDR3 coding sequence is TGTGCCAGCAGCGTAGACCCCCTGAGCTCTGGAAACACCATATATTTT.